The sequence of this TCR beta chain was determined in a study of molecular identifiers for immune sequencing clone quantification. This clonotype was recorded many times. What it binds is unknown. Notes on the study in general: Whereas clones above 20 RNA copies held under 1% of naive-cell molecules, they held over 97% of effector molecules.

The bulk TCR libraries were made with methods described before and with listed TCR primers. A single record per CDR3 protein comes from TCRdb applying MiXCR to the PCR reads. The sample has about 54,000 distinct CDR3 sequences, roughly 24% seen once. This CDR3 contains 15 residues. Germline CDR1 SGHAT, CDR2 FQNNGV. V trimming: 4 bases; J trimming: 8 bases; junction bases outside the gene matches: 8. The TCR sequence derives from a human donor in good health. Some libraries in this study had Jurkat cell RNA spiked in. Sequenced: naive CD8+ T cells from blood, with Jurkat cell RNA spiked in. Indicated subset: FACS-sorted CD8+CD4-CCR7+CD45RA+ naive T cells. V and J are TRBV11-2 and TRBJ2-1; 10 bases fit TRBD2. CDR3 loop: CASSSSGGAGDEQFF. Here the CDR3 DNA reads TGTGCCAGCAGCTCCAGCGGGGGGGCTGGGGATGAGCAGTTCTTC. Full variable domain (outside the CDR3, taken from reference TRBV11-2 and TRBJ2-1): EAGVAQSPRYKIIEKRQSVAFWCNPISGHATLYWYQQILGQGPKLLIQFQNNGVVDDSQLPKDRFSAERLKGVDSTLKIQPAKLEDSAVYLCASSSSGGAGDEQFFGPGTRLTVL.